The T cell receptor beta chain described here comes from a study of blood T cell repertoires in COVID-19. About the research overall: Sample material is recorded as cDNA or gDNA derived from T cells, B-cell-depleted T cells, or PBMCs.

Across about two dozen US areas, participants ranged in age from about 18 to 90 years. Either two negative PCRs, clearance, or symptom resolution qualified Cohort 3 donors as recovered. The CDR3 totals 15 residues. The V and J ends lost 4 bases and 3 bases, in that order; junction bases with no gene match: 4. The germline gives CDR1 LNHDA, CDR2 SQIVND (reference sequence). In the original workflow: Amplifying reference gene primers gave estimates of nucleated cell counts. Method: immunoSEQ multiplex PCR; TCRdb's copy keeps in-frame clones and lacks some. V and J calls and clone size follow that table, whereas D and trimming were derived from the DNA. The sample lists 310,000 or so clones, about nine tenths occurring once.

Sequenced material: PBMCs or T cells enriched from blood (not recorded which). The source of this sequence is a woman under 30 who had recovered from COVID-19. This sequence joins TRBV19 and TRBJ2-1, with 9 nucleotides matching TRBD1. The CDR3 spells CASSNTGGLYNEQFF. The CDR3 bases are TGTGCCAGTAGTAATACAGGGGGCCTCTACAATGAGCAGTTCTTC. Full variable domain (outside the CDR3, taken from reference TRBV19 and TRBJ2-1): DGGITQSPKYLFRKEGQNVTLSCEQNLNHDAMYWYRQDPGQGLRLIYYSQIVNDFQKGDIAEGYSVSREKKESFPLTVTSAQKNPTAFYLCASSNTGGLYNEQFFGPGTRLTVL.